The clone carrying this T cell receptor (beta chain) was observed a few times. Its antigen remains unknown. As every portion of the isolated RNA was reverse transcribed, the sequencing read expressed TCRB transcripts. Assay used: immunoSEQ multiplex PCR; TCRdb lists only in-frame clones, some missing. This table has around 250,000 clones, about 14% appearing once. Without exception, sorted populations had purity beyond 98%. Germline trimming cut 0 bases from V and 7 bases from J; bases unmatched to any gene: 8. The germline gives CDR1 GTSNPN, CDR2 SVGIG (reference sequence). The CDR3 extends over 15 amino acids. This specimen belongs to a study of beta chain features in type 1 diabetes. Findings and caveats of the study: Naive, central memory and Treg TCRB repertoires seemed to resemble each other more closely in patients than they did in healthy donors. Among patients with Type 1 diabetes, TCRB CDR3s were moderately but significantly shorter in every one of the four CD4+ subsets. In type 1 diabetes patients, VDJ junctions had fewer insertions; deletions at these junctions were more frequent.

The receptor comes from a man younger than 40 with type 1 diabetes. This chain uses TRBV30 with TRBJ2-1; 8 bases agree with TRBD2. Sequences were obtained from naive CD4+ T cells from blood. The CDR3 protein is CAWSVFPAGANEQFF. DNA of the CDR3: TGTGCCTGGAGTGTATTTCCAGCGGGAGCAAATGAGCAGTTCTTC.